This TCR beta chain was obtained from a study of post-analysis software for immune sequencing data. J gave up 4 bases and V 4 bases, and 17 bases lay outside the gene matches. CDR1 MGHRA and CDR2 YSYEKL come from the germline V gene. The CDR3 extends over 19 amino acids. Notes on the study in general: Five TRBV segments occurring more often in patients than controls included TRBV5-6, TRBV5-1 and TRBV20-1.

Each TCR beta cDNA library carried unique molecular identifiers. TCRdb itself ran the PCR reads through MiXCR, one entry per CDR3 protein. The profile shows hundreds of thousands of distinct CDR3 sequences, about 53% of them singletons. Regarding this clonotype: Its antigen is not identified.

The receptor comes from a girl aged 5-17 years with multiple sclerosis. Sequencing input: blood. This chain connects TRBV4-1 to TRBJ2-5, with TRBD2 identical over 11 bases. The CDR3 region has the DNA TGCGCCAGCAGCCCCAGGGTAGCGGGAGGGCTAATAGGGCGAGAGACCCAGTACTTC. This translates into CASSPRVAGGLIGRETQYF.